This record covers a single T cell receptor (beta chain). The germline gene is not matched at one end of the junction; a read error may be the cause. The sequenced template was RNA, covering the TCR beta CDR3 region. First-round RT-PCR with HTBI primers preceded a second-round multiplex PCR. From the multiplex PCR reads, TCRdb called clonotypes with MiXCR, one entry per CDR3 protein. Of around 660,000 distinct CDR3 sequences detected, 35% to 45% appear once; the ten largest clones hold more than 3%. The CDR3 sequence is 11 residues long. Germline V gene sequence: CDR1 SGHNT, CDR2 YYREEE (reference sequence). The sample comes from a study of Graves' ophthalmopathy and Graves' hyperthyroidism.

The rearrangement uses TRBV5-4 and TRBJ1-3; D unresolved. Sequences were obtained from peripheral blood. This TCR derives from an adult man with Graves' ophthalmopathy. The CDR3 loop is CAISLGPGSLF. The CDR3, as DNA: TGTGCCATCTCGCTTGGGCCGGGCAGCCTGTTT.